These 23 T cell receptor beta chains came from one sample sequenced in a study of monozygotic twins with inflammatory bowel disease. From the 5' RACE reads, TCRdb lists one entry per CDR3 protein and no DNA. The sample table includes approximately 330,000 distinct CDR3 sequences. Sequences were obtained from blood. These receptors originate from a human donor with ulcerative colitis or Crohn's disease, or a healthy co-twin of an affected twin (not recorded which).

The chain employs TRBV5-1 and TRBJ1-1; as DNA is missing, the TRBD1 call by TCRdb cannot be tested. Per germline, CDR1 SGHRS and CDR2 YFSETQ. CDR3 length: 16 residues. The CDR3 is CASSLVFRGPNTEAFF.

The gene calls are TRBV10-2 and TRBJ2-7; lacking DNA, the TRBD1 call made by TCRdb goes unchecked. The CDR3 consists of 16 residues. Germline assignment: CDR1 WSHSY and CDR2 SAAADI. The CDR3 loop is CATGDWRAARDYEQYF.

This chain joins TRBV18 and TRBJ1-5; TCRdb's D gene call, TRBD1, goes unchecked for lack of DNA. This CDR3 has 13 amino acids. Germline V gene data show CDR1 as KGHSH and CDR2 as LQKENI. This CDR3 reads CASSRDQGQPQHF.

This chain uses TRBV5-1 with TRBJ1-2. The CDR3 loop spans 13 amino acids. CDR1 SGHRS and CDR2 YFSETQ come from the germline V gene. Here the CDR3 reads CASSSDGSYGYTF.

The chain joins TRBV28 to TRBJ2-1; the TCRdb D gene call, TRBD1, has no DNA to confirm it. The CDR3 totals 13 residues. Germline-derived CDR1 and CDR2 are MDHEN and SYDVKM. CDR3 loop: CAAPGGTDNEQFF.

The V call is TRBV3-1, the J call TRBJ2-1. Germline values: CDR1 LGHDT, CDR2 YNNKEL (reference sequence). CDR3 length equals 15 residues. CDR3 protein: CASSFGLSSYNEQFF.

This chain connects TRBV28 to TRBJ1-1; TCRdb names TRBD1, which stays unverified in the absence of DNA. CDR1 and CDR2 (germline): MDHEN, SYDVKM. This CDR3 comprises 16 residues. CDR3 in amino acids: CASSPRAPPRNTEAFF.

This CDR3 reads CASTLIGETGHEAFF. The rearrangement uses TRBV5-1 and TRBJ1-1; absent DNA, TCRdb's TRBD1 call cannot be checked. CDR3 size: 15 residues. Germline V gene lookup returns CDR1 SGHRS and CDR2 YFSETQ.

J is TRBJ2-3 and V is TRBV20-1. The CDR3 contains 11 residues. Germline CDR1 reads DFQATT; CDR2 reads SNEGSKA (reference sequence). CDR3 protein: CSAREGGTQYF.

The chain uses TRBV29-1 and TRBJ2-3; TCRdb reports TRBD1, a call that lacks DNA to check it against. Germline V gene sequence: CDR1 SQVTM, CDR2 ANQGSEA. The CDR3 loop spans 13 amino acids. The CDR3 reads CSVGRPPTDTQYF.

This chain links TRBV3-1 with TRBJ2-2; TCRdb's D call, TRBD1, is unchecked because there is no DNA. The CDR3 totals 13 residues. Germline CDR1 reads LGHDT; CDR2 reads YNNKEL (reference sequence). This CDR3 is CASSQRGQGKLFF.

V and J are TRBV5-1 and TRBJ2-1. This CDR3 region has 16 residues. The germline gives CDR1 SGHRS, CDR2 YFSETQ. CDR3 sequence: CASSPTVLSSYNEQFF. Based on the CDR3 plus reference TRBV5-1 and TRBJ2-1, the full variable domain is KAGVTQTPRYLIKTRGQQVTLSCSPISGHRSVSWYQQTPGQGLQFLFEYFSETQRNKGNFPGRFSGRQFSNSRSEMNVSTLELGDSALYLCASSPTVLSSYNEQFFGPGTRLTVL.

This sequence joins TRBV5-1 and TRBJ1-1. CDR3 length: 13 residues. Germline lookup yields CDR1 SGHRS and CDR2 YFSETQ. CDR3 protein: CASSFGMNTEAFF.

This chain joins TRBV20-1 and TRBJ2-6. Germline CDR1 reads DFQATT; CDR2 reads SNEGSKA (reference sequence). The CDR3 runs 14 residues. The CDR3 is CSARENSGANVLTF.

This sequence joins TRBV28 and TRBJ2-1; TCRdb's D call of TRBD2 is untestable without DNA. CDR3 size: 16 residues. Looked up from germline, CDR1 is MDHEN and CDR2 is SYDVKM. CDR3 region: CASSLSSGGAVNEQFF. The complete variable domain, with remaining parts taken from reference TRBV28 and TRBJ2-1, reads DVKVTQSSRYLVKRTGEKVFLECVQDMDHENMFWYRQDPGLGLRLIYFSYDVKMKEKGDIPEGYSVSREKKERFSLILESASTNQTSMYLCASSLSSGGAVNEQFFGPGTRLTVL.

The chain carries TRBV6-5 and TRBJ2-3; there is no DNA to check the TCRdb D call of TRBD1. Germline loops: CDR1 MNHEY, CDR2 SVGAGI. This CDR3 has 15 residues. The CDR3 region is CASSLQGAPTDTQYF.

The CDR3 loop is CASSLLGGTGELFF. The V and J genes are TRBV28 and TRBJ2-2; TCRdb's D call of TRBD1 is untestable without DNA. Germline V CDR1 and CDR2: MDHEN, SYDVKM. CDR3 length equals 14 residues. Variable domain in full (rest from reference TRBV28 and TRBJ2-2): DVKVTQSSRYLVKRTGEKVFLECVQDMDHENMFWYRQDPGLGLRLIYFSYDVKMKEKGDIPEGYSVSREKKERFSLILESASTNQTSMYLCASSLLGGTGELFFGEGSRLTVL.

The rearrangement uses TRBV15 and TRBJ1-2. Germline CDR1 LNHNV, CDR2 YYDKDF (reference sequence). This CDR3 is built from 13 residues. This chain's CDR3 is CATSRDLRGPGTF.

This rearrangement joins TRBV6-2 or TRBV6-3 to TRBJ2-5; the TCRdb D gene call, TRBD1, has no DNA to confirm it. This CDR3 region has 17 residues. Germline lookup yields CDR1 MNHEY and CDR2 SVGEGT. The CDR3 here is CASSYPARGRVQETQYF.

The chain links TRBV27 to TRBJ1-2; as DNA is missing, the TRBD1 call by TCRdb cannot be tested. Germline CDR1 reads MNHEY; CDR2 reads SMNVEV (reference sequence). CDR3 length equals 15 residues. The CDR3 is CASSSTGSGNYGYTF.

The chain employs TRBV11-2 and TRBJ2-7. CDR3 length: 15 residues. Germline V CDR1 and CDR2: SGHAT, FQNNGV. CDR3 in amino acids: CASSLDPGEPYEQYF.

The chain couples TRBV28 to TRBJ1-1. The germline V gene has CDR1 MDHEN and CDR2 SYDVKM. The length of the CDR3 is 11 residues. The CDR3 region is CASSFSSEAFF.

J is TRBJ2-7 and V is TRBV7-6; TCRdb indicates TRBD1, and absent DNA this call remains unverified. Germline CDR1 is SGHVS and CDR2 is FNYEAQ. The CDR3 has 15 amino acids. The CDR3 here is CASSLFSGQGYEQYF.